These 24 T cell receptor beta chains came from one sample sequenced in a study of T cells after posttransplantation cyclophosphamide. Repertoires were generated with immunoSEQ multiplex PCR, while TCRdb's copy carries only in-frame clones and drops some. Of just over 65,000 clones in the sample, 93% are singletons; the top ten hold 2.5% to 3%. The sequencing input was PBMCs. The receptors come from a woman in her 30s in good health and a related stem cell transplant donor.

The V call is TRBV5-1, the J call TRBJ2-2; no clear D gene. The length of the CDR3 is 13 residues. CDR1 and CDR2 from the germline V gene are SGHRS and YFSETQ. Trimming shortened V by 2 bases and J by 4 bases, and 6 bases separated the two germline ends. The CDR3 DNA reads TGCGCCAGCAGCTTATCGGGCACCGGGGAGCTGTTTTTT. Translating it yields CASSLSGTGELFF.

J is TRBJ2-1 and V is TRBV7-2; TRBD1 matches 7 bases. The V gene's germline CDR1 is SGHTA and CDR2 FQGNSA. The CDR3 has 14 residues. Unmatched junction bases numbered 4, after V lost 8 bases and J lost 0 bases. The CDR3 reads CASGQESSYNEQFF. The CDR3 DNA reads as TGTGCCAGCGGACAGGAGAGCTCCTACAATGAGCAGTTCTTC.

CDR3: CAWGNTEAFF. The CDR3 DNA reads as TGTGCGTGGGGAAATACTGAAGCTTTCTTT. The rearrangement uses TRBV30 and TRBJ1-1; D unresolved. Germline loops: CDR1 GTSNPN, CDR2 SVGIG (reference sequence). The CDR3 totals 10 residues.

The genes are TRBV5-1 and TRBJ1-2; tentatively, D is TRBD1 (6 bases). The germline V gene encodes CDR1 SGHRS and CDR2 YFSETQ. Trimming took 0 bases from V and 7 from J, leaving 13 bases between them. This CDR3 has 14 amino acids. In nucleotides, the CDR3 is TGCGCCAGCAGCTTGGACAGGGATGGCCTTGGCTACACCTTC. This translates into CASSLDRDGLGYTF. Combining the CDR3 with reference TRBV5-1 and TRBJ1-2 gives the whole variable domain KAGVTQTPRYLIKTRGQQVTLSCSPISGHRSVSWYQQTPGQGLQFLFEYFSETQRNKGNFPGRFSGRQFSNSRSEMNVSTLELGDSALYLCASSLDRDGLGYTFGSGTRLTVV.

The chain combines TRBV9 with TRBJ1-2; tentatively, D is TRBD1 (6 bases). Germline values: CDR1 SGDLS, CDR2 YYNGEE. CDR3 size: 16 residues. The V and J ends lost 3 bases and 0 bases respectively, with 15 bases between them. CDR3: CASSAKGGLSNYGYTF. The CDR3 coding sequence is TGTGCCAGCAGCGCGAAAGGGGGGTTATCTAACTATGGCTACACCTTC.

V gene TRBV27 combines with J gene TRBJ1-6; possible D gene TRBD1, 6 bases. Germline V CDR1 and CDR2: MNHEY, SMNVEV (reference sequence). There are 18 residues in the CDR3. Trimming pared 3 bases from V and 9 bases from J, leaving 24 bases between. CDR3 coding DNA: TGTGCCAGCAGTTTCCAACGACAAGGGGGTTTTTGGGGTTCACCCCTCCACTTT. This gives the protein CASSFQRQGGFWGSPLHF.

The chain recombines TRBV28 with TRBJ2-1; D call uncertain. CDR1 and CDR2 (germline): MDHEN, SYDVKM. The V end lost 3 bases, the J end lost 5 bases, and 11 bases lay between the germline ends. The length of the CDR3 is 14 residues. The DNA of the CDR3 is TGTGCCAGCAGTTTCCTAGGGCTAGACAATGAGCAGTTCTTC. This translates into CASSFLGLDNEQFF.

This chain links TRBV9 with TRBJ2-7, with 8 bases matching TRBD2. The CDR3 is made up of 16 amino acids. V shed 3 bases, J shed 0 bases, and the junction held 8 bases outside the gene matches. CDR1 and CDR2 (germline): SGDLS, YYNGEE. The CDR3 protein is CASSASSGASSYEQYF. CDR3 DNA: TGTGCCAGCAGCGCCAGTAGCGGGGCGAGCTCCTACGAGCAGTACTTC.

The count of this clone is one. CDR3 DNA sequence: TGCGCCAGCAGCCCGGACAGGGGTCTTGCAACTAATGAAAAACTGTTTTTT. Its translation: CASSPDRGLATNEKLFF. The rearrangement joins TRBV4-3 to TRBJ1-4, with TRBD1 matching 9 bases. Germline V lookup: CDR1 LGHNA, CDR2 YSLEER. This CDR3 region has 17 residues. V trimming: 4 bases; J trimming: 0 bases; junction bases outside the gene matches: 6.

CDR3 in DNA: TGCGCCAGCAGTCATCTGGGGACAGGCAATCAGCCCCAGCATTTT. Translated: CASSHLGTGNQPQHF. The V and J genes are TRBV23-1 and TRBJ1-5; 7 bases are shared with TRBD1. TRBV23-1 is designated an ORF whose function remains uncertain. V was pared by 3 bases and J by 2 bases, with 4 bases of the junction left unmatched. This CDR3 is built from 15 residues.

This clone was picked up a small number of times. This chain links TRBV10-1 with TRBJ2-7, with 10 bases identical to TRBD1. This CDR3 is 14 amino acids long. J was trimmed by 3 bases and V by 10 bases; bases with no gene match: 9. The V gene's germline CDR1 is WNHNN and CDR2 SYGVQD (reference sequence). The CDR3 protein is CAIRRGDRGYEQYF. For the CDR3, the DNA is TGCGCCATTCGAAGGGGGGACAGGGGCTACGAGCAGTACTTC.

This clone was seen more than once but under ten times. This chain links TRBV7-6 with TRBJ1-1; maybe TRBD1 (5 bases). The germline V and J ends were trimmed by 4 bases and 2 bases, with 14 bases remaining between them. The CDR3 length is 15 residues. Germline V gene sequence: CDR1 SGHVS, CDR2 FNYEAQ. CDR3: CASSSGRAQNTEAFF. The CDR3 coding sequence is TGTGCCAGCAGCTCGGGACGGGCTCAAAACACTGAAGCTTTCTTT.

CDR3 nucleotides: TGTGCCAGCAGTGTCCAGACGGCAGATACGCAGTATTTT. Translated: CASSVQTADTQYF. The V gene is TRBV25-1, the J gene TRBJ2-3; no reliable D call. The CDR3 has 13 residues. V gave up 4 bases and J gave up 4 bases, with 9 bases separating them. The germline gives CDR1 MGHDK, CDR2 SYGVNS.

The rearrangement uses TRBV11-3 and TRBJ1-1; 9 bases agree with TRBD1. Germline V gene sequence: CDR1 SGHNT, CDR2 YENEEA. V was clipped by 4 bases and J by 6 bases; unmatched bases: 3. The CDR3 contains 13 residues. The CDR3 sequence is CASSSGTGPEAFF. The CDR3 DNA reads as TGTGCCAGCAGCTCCGGGACAGGGCCTGAAGCTTTCTTT.

The rearrangement uses TRBV6-5 and TRBJ1-1; D is unresolved. CDR1 and CDR2 (germline): MNHEY, SVGAGI. The ends were cut back, 2 bases at V and 3 bases at J, with 7 bases in the middle. This CDR3 region has 13 residues. CDR3: CASSYQEDTEAFF. The CDR3 DNA sequence: TGTGCCAGCAGTTACCAGGAGGACACTGAAGCTTTCTTT.

V and J are TRBV11-3 and TRBJ2-1; TRBD1 matches 8 bases. V shed 5 bases and J 3 bases; nucleotides not matched to a gene: 6. CDR3 size: 15 residues. Looked up from germline, CDR1 is SGHNT and CDR2 is YENEEA. CDR3 DNA: TGTGCCAGCAGCCTGACAGGGGAGCTCTACAATGAGCAGTTCTTC. It codes for CASSLTGELYNEQFF.

CDR3 region: CASSPKAGTWEQYF. The CDR3 DNA follows: TGTGCCAGCAGCCCAAAGGCCGGGACCTGGGAGCAGTACTTC. The chain uses TRBV7-9 and TRBJ2-7; D could derive from TRBD1 or TRBD2 (5 bases each). Germline values: CDR1 SEHNR, CDR2 FQNEAQ (reference sequence). V lost 5 bases and J lost 7, with 18 bases in between. The CDR3 has 14 residues.

The chain couples TRBV6-6 to TRBJ1-4; 11 bases fit TRBD1. Looked up from germline, CDR1 is MNHNY and CDR2 is SVGAGI (reference sequence). The CDR3 is made up of 15 amino acids. Germline trimming cut 4 bases from V and 4 bases from J; bases unmatched to any gene: 2. The CDR3 here is CASSWTGGGNEKLFF. In DNA, the CDR3 is TGTGCCAGCAGTTGGACAGGGGGCGGTAATGAAAAACTGTTTTTT.

J is TRBJ2-7 and V is TRBV6-6; D might be TRBD1 (5 bases). Germline CDR1 MNHNY, CDR2 SVGAGI (reference sequence). This CDR3 is built from 13 residues. The V gene lost 6 bases and the J gene lost 4 bases, with 13 bases spanning the gap. The CDR3 DNA reads as TGTGCCAGCAGACCGACAGAGATGTACGAGCAGTACTTC. Residues: CASRPTEMYEQYF.

The gene calls are TRBV19 and TRBJ2-2; perhaps TRBD1 as D (5 bases). Germline V gene data show CDR1 as LNHDA and CDR2 as SQIVND (reference sequence). V was clipped by 5 bases and J by 4 bases, with 14 bases between them. This CDR3 comprises 15 residues. CDR3 DNA: TGTGCCAGTAGTTCAATCCAGGGAAGCACCGGGGAGCTGTTTTTT. Translated, it gives CASSSIQGSTGELFF.

The rearrangement links TRBV30 to TRBJ1-2; D is undetermined. The CDR3 has 15 residues. V lost 2 bases, J lost 6 bases, and 19 bases lay in between. Germline V gene data show CDR1 as GTSNPN and CDR2 as SVGIG (reference sequence). CDR3: CAWSSELVLAHGYTF. DNA of the CDR3: TGTGCCTGGAGTTCCGAGCTCGTTTTGGCCCATGGCTACACCTTC.

The genes are TRBV9 and TRBJ2-1; 7 positions match TRBD2. The V gene's germline CDR1 is SGDLS and CDR2 YYNGEE. V was pared by 0 bases and J by 1 base, with 1 base of the junction left unmatched. The CDR3 runs 15 residues. CDR3 bases: TGTGCCAGCAGCGTAGGGGGGGGATCCTACAATGAGCAGTTCTTC. Amino acid sequence: CASSVGGGSYNEQFF.

This chain uses TRBV6-1 with TRBJ2-1; D is unclear. V lost 7 bases and J lost 7, with 11 bases in between. The CDR3 sequence is 12 residues long. Germline V CDR1 and CDR2: MNHNS, SASEGT. The CDR3 spells CASTLGRNEQFF. CDR3 sequence (DNA): TGTGCCAGCACCCTCGGACGAAATGAGCAGTTCTTC.

This clone was seen once. V usage is TRBV15 and J usage is TRBJ1-1; weak D call: TRBD1 (6 bases). The CDR3 is 14 residues long. Germline CDR1 reads LNHNV; CDR2 reads YYDKDF (reference sequence). V was cut by 3 bases and J by 1 base, with 9 bases left in between. CDR3 nucleotide sequence: TGTGCCACCAGCAGGATGACAGGGAACACTGAAGCTTTCTTT. Translated, it gives CATSRMTGNTEAFF.